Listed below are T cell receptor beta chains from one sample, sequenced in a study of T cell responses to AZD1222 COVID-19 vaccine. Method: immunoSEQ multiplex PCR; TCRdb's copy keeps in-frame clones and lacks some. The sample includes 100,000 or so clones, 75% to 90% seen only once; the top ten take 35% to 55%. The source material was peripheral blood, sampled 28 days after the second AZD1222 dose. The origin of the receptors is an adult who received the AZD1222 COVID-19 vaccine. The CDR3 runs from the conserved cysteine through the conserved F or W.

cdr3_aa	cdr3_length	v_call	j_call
CASSLGVSYNEQFF	14	TRBV27	TRBJ2-1
CASSRGSGGNQPQHF	15	TRBV19	TRBJ1-5
CVRSLDDYGYTF	12	TRBV5-3	TRBJ1-2
CASSGYGRTSGIYNEQFF	18	TRBV6-2/TRBV6-3	TRBJ2-1
CASREGDSRNQPQHF	15	TRBV28	TRBJ1-5
CSVGPGQGAHLFWNEQFF	18	TRBV29-1	TRBJ2-1
CASSVRGDRAYNEQFF	16	TRBV9	TRBJ2-1
CASSLTRGTDTQYF	14	TRBV27	TRBJ2-3
CASSIGLAGPYF	12	TRBV19	TRBJ2-7
CASSVKGYTDTQYF	14	TRBV9	TRBJ2-3
CASQGARNYEQYF	13	TRBV7-2	TRBJ2-7
CASRATGGMETQYF	14	TRBV5-1	TRBJ2-5
CASTPGGTAFRKLFF	15	TRBV28	TRBJ1-4
CASSPAGTSGKNEQFF	16	TRBV4-2	TRBJ2-1
CASSYSEGLASPYEQYF	17	TRBV6-2/TRBV6-3	TRBJ2-7
CSVVGGGGGKNIQYF	15	TRBV29-1	TRBJ2-4
CAWTFHNEQFF	11	TRBV30	TRBJ2-1
CASSLGLRGPSEQYF	15	TRBV7-9	TRBJ2-7
CASTGQLYTEAFF	13	TRBV19	TRBJ1-1
CASCLWRGCEKLFF	14	TRBV19	TRBJ1-4
CATSTGGNYGYTF	13	TRBV15	TRBJ1-2
CASSVEAGNEKLFF	14	TRBV9	TRBJ1-4
CASSVGHYNEKLFF	14	TRBV9	TRBJ1-4
CASSLAGQAVGETQYF	16	TRBV5-8	TRBJ2-5
CASSLTDMNTEAFF	14	TRBV11-1	TRBJ1-1
CAWSVLGGQALHF	13	TRBV30	TRBJ1-6
CASSQRERPGEETQYF	16	TRBV3-1/TRBV3-2	TRBJ2-5
CASSIGQGVEAFF	13	TRBV5-1	TRBJ1-1
CASSLGSGLSSYEQYF	16	TRBV7-2	TRBJ2-7
CASSQDSYGYTF	12	TRBV28	TRBJ1-2
CASSLQGLAGGTDTQYF	17	TRBV4-3	TRBJ2-3
CASSTTGWDGYTF	13	TRBV6-5	TRBJ1-2
CASSFGEAFF	10	TRBV28	TRBJ1-1
CAWSAGQTYGYTF	13	TRBV30	TRBJ1-2
CASSPGRGNYGYTF	14	TRBV5-8	TRBJ1-2
CASSTRKGAFF	11	TRBV28	TRBJ1-1
CASSLTAGTSYEQYF	15	TRBV6-5	TRBJ2-7
CASSQDPGRLNQPQHF	16	TRBV4-1	TRBJ1-5
CASSLDRPTDTQYF	14	TRBV27	TRBJ2-3
CASKGASYNEQFF	13	TRBV19	TRBJ2-1
CASSLQGTYEQYF	13	TRBV6-5	TRBJ2-7
CATSRDSVGVRAFF	14	TRBV15	TRBJ1-1
CASSPPGGTSGNTIYF	16	TRBV18	TRBJ1-3
CASSLTRFGVSYNEQFF	17	TRBV7-8	TRBJ2-1
CASSFQGQGTKNIQYF	16	TRBV5-1	TRBJ2-4
CASSYGTQNEKLFF	14	TRBV7-9	TRBJ1-4
CASSIRWTGELFF	13	TRBV7-9	TRBJ2-2
CASSLGGSGANVLTF	15	TRBV6-2/TRBV6-3	TRBJ2-6